Below, 26 T cell receptor beta chains from the same sample are listed, as sequenced in a study of blood T cell repertoires in COVID-19 (dated by TCRdb to 2020 to 2022). The library was prepared using the immunoSEQ multiplex PCR assay. TCRdb stores this immuneACCESS table with in-frame sequences only. Part of the clones is absent; in the studies checked, under half of the shortfall reflects unresolved V genes, and no reason is known for the rest. Recorded for this sample are under 300,000 clones; about 80% of them occurred a single time. The leading ten clones occupy approximately 4.9% of the sample. Sequenced input: peripheral blood. These receptors were collected from a woman aged 80 or over with active or convalescent COVID-19.

The chain recombines TRBV28 with TRBJ1-4; 8 nucleotides align to TRBD1. Germline V lookup: CDR1 MDHEN, CDR2 SYDVKM. J was trimmed by 3 bases and V by 4 bases; bases with no gene match: 13. The CDR3 runs 18 residues. This CDR3 is CASSSPPHRGDANEKLFF. The DNA for the CDR3 is TGTGCCAGCAGTTCTCCGCCACACAGGGGGGATGCTAATGAAAAACTGTTTTTT.

J is TRBJ2-4 and V is TRBV9, with 11 bases lining up with TRBD2. The V gene end was trimmed by 1 base and the J gene end by 3 bases; junction bases not matched to a gene: 12. The CDR3 totals 19 residues. CDR1 and CDR2 from the germline V gene are SGDLS and YYNGEE. This CDR3 reads CASSVSWTSGLGGKNIQYF. The CDR3, as DNA: TGTGCCAGCAGCGTAAGTTGGACTAGCGGGCTTGGAGGCAAAAACATTCAGTACTTC.

Details on this clone: A read error is possible here, since a much larger clone lies one base away. The J gene is TRBJ1-5, the V gene TRBV11-2; TRBD1 matches at 7 bases. The J segment lost 11 bases and the V segment lost 5 bases, leaving 15 bases of the junction unmatched. In germline, CDR1 is SGHAT, CDR2 FQNNGV. The CDR3 is made up of 15 amino acids. The CDR3 spells CASSLWGVGGDSQHF. The CDR3, as DNA: TGTGCCAGCAGCCTGTGGGGGGTAGGGGGCGACTCCCAGCATTTT.

This clone showed up just once. The gene calls are TRBV27 and TRBJ1-5; TRBD1 might be the D (6 bases). The CDR3 sequence is 15 residues long. Germline-derived CDR1 and CDR2 are MNHEY and SMNVEV (reference sequence). Trimming removed 6 bases at V and 4 bases at J, with 16 bases between. The CDR3 reads CASSLSDRKNQPQHF. CDR3 DNA: TGTGCCAGCAGCCTCTCGGACAGAAAAAATCAGCCCCAGCATTTT.

In this sample, this clone turned up once. The CDR3 region is CASSLGGTGGYNEQFF. For the CDR3, the DNA is TGTGCCAGCAGCTTGGGAGGGACAGGGGGCTACAATGAGCAGTTCTTC. The rearrangement uses TRBV5-4 and TRBJ2-1, with TRBD1 matching over 11 bases. This CDR3 has 16 residues. Germline loops: CDR1 SGHNT, CDR2 YYREEE (reference sequence). V trimming: 0 bases; J trimming: 3 bases; junction bases outside the gene matches: 2.

The chain employs TRBV24-1 and TRBJ2-7; possibly TRBD2 for D (5 bases). This CDR3 spans 12 amino acids. The germline V gene has CDR1 KGHDR and CDR2 SFDVKD. V was cut by 9 bases and J by 7 bases, with 15 bases left in between. The DNA of the CDR3 is TGTGCCACCGAAGGAGGTCCGGGGGAGCAGTACTTC. This codes for CATEGGPGEQYF.

The rearrangement joins TRBV6-1 to TRBJ1-5; D is unclear. In germline, CDR1 is MNHNS, CDR2 SASEGT. Trimming left V 2 bases short and J 9 bases short, with 8 bases between. CDR3 length: 12 residues. The CDR3 DNA sequence: TGTGCCAGCAGTGAACGGGGTGGGCCCCAGCATTTT. This codes for CASSERGGPQHF.

V is TRBV9 and J is TRBJ1-4; D perhaps matches TRBD1 (6 bases). Germline assignment: CDR1 SGDLS and CDR2 YYNGEE. The CDR3 has 16 residues. V lost 0 bases and J lost 0, with 9 bases in between. The CDR3 is CASSVGRQATNEKLFF. DNA for the CDR3: TGTGCCAGCAGCGTAGGGAGACAGGCAACTAATGAAAAACTGTTTTTT.

The V call is TRBV5-1, the J call TRBJ2-2, with 9 bases matching TRBD1. The CDR3 extends over 17 amino acids. Germline CDR1 reads SGHRS; CDR2 reads YFSETQ. V shed 2 bases, J shed 1 base, and the junction held 6 bases outside the gene matches. The CDR3 nucleotides read TGCGCCAGCAGCTTCGCGTCGGGACAGGGGAACACCGGGGAGCTGTTTTTT. Protein product: CASSFASGQGNTGELFF.

CDR3 amino acids: CASSNQAGADNEQFF. CDR3 nucleotide sequence: TGTGCCAGTAGTAATCAAGCGGGAGCCGACAATGAGCAGTTCTTC. This sequence joins TRBV19 and TRBJ2-1, with TRBD2 matching over 8 bases. CDR1 is LNHDA and CDR2 is SQIVND in the germline V gene (reference sequence). Trimming cost V 4 bases and J 5 bases; bases outside gene matches: 7. The CDR3 is made up of 15 amino acids.

The chain is built from TRBV10-3 and TRBJ1-6; no clear D gene. With 4 bases removed from V and 7 bases from J, the gap between germline ends came to 14 bases. This CDR3 has 15 residues. CDR1 and CDR2 (germline): ENHRY, SYGVKD. The CDR3 region is CAISVTQTQNSPLHF. The CDR3, as DNA: TGTGCCATCAGTGTAACCCAAACACAAAATTCACCCCTCCACTTT.

V and J are TRBV28 and TRBJ2-2, with 12 bases that match TRBD1. Losses at the gene ends were 5 bases for V and 4 bases for J; bases not matched to a gene: 17. The germline CDR1 and CDR2 sequences are MDHEN and SYDVKM. The CDR3 has 20 amino acids. CDR3 coding DNA: TGTGCCAGCAGTAAAGGACGTCCCGGGACAGGGGGCAAGGGCACCGGGGAGCTGTTTTTT. This translates into CASSKGRPGTGGKGTGELFF.

The chain has TRBV19 and TRBJ2-5; 7 bases match TRBD2. Trimming removed 1 base from V and 4 bases from J; junction bases left unmatched: 6. The CDR3 has 15 residues. Germline V gives CDR1 LNHDA, CDR2 SQIVND (reference sequence). This chain's CDR3 is CASSIGAGEAETQYF. The CDR3 DNA sequence: TGTGCCAGTAGTATAGGGGCGGGAGAGGCAGAGACCCAGTACTTC.

The rearrangement joins TRBV19 to TRBJ2-7; possibly TRBD1 for D (6 bases). The CDR3 totals 14 residues. CDR1 LNHDA and CDR2 SQIVND come from the germline V gene (reference sequence). Trimming shortened V by 5 bases and J by 2 bases, and 13 bases separated the two germline ends. CDR3 nucleotide sequence: TGTGCCAGTAGTCCGGACAGACCTCCCTACGAGCAGTACTTC. Translation gives CASSPDRPPYEQYF.

The V and J genes are TRBV3-1 (or the pseudogene TRBV3-2) and TRBJ2-1; 10 nucleotides line up with TRBD2. The CDR3 sequence is 15 residues long. The germline V gene encodes CDR1 LGHDT and CDR2 YNNKEL (reference sequence). Trimming removed 1 base from V and 6 bases from J; junction bases left unmatched: 3. CDR3: CASSQVIAGGNEQFF. The CDR3 bases are TGTGCCAGCAGCCAAGTGATAGCGGGAGGCAATGAGCAGTTCTTC.

V and J are TRBV10-3 and TRBJ2-4; tentatively, D is TRBD1 (6 bases). The V end was cut by 2 bases, the J end by 5 bases, with 10 bases between. Germline-derived CDR1 and CDR2 are ENHRY and SYGVKD. CDR3 length: 14 residues. CDR3 sequence reads: CAISELGTQNIQYF. The CDR3 DNA sequence: TGTGCCATCAGTGAGCTCGGGACACAAAACATTCAGTACTTC.

This clone was counted a single time. This chain joins TRBV21-1 and TRBJ1-2; the table's TRBD1 call for D was not verified on the DNA. TRBV21-1 is marked as a pseudogene. The CDR3 runs 18 residues. This CDR3 is CASSTIDRAGPDGYGYTF. In DNA, the CDR3 is TGTGCCAGCAGCACAATCGACAGGGCCGGCCCAGACGGCTATGGCTACACCTTC.

This chain joins TRBV19 and TRBJ2-3; the D gene is possibly TRBD2 (6 bases). The CDR3 totals 12 residues. The germline V gene has CDR1 LNHDA and CDR2 SQIVND (reference sequence). V lost 1 base to trimming and J lost 10 bases, with 9 bases between them. In nucleotides, the CDR3 is TGTGCCAGTAGTATAGTCGGGGGTCCGCAGTATTTT. It translates to CASSIVGGPQYF.

This rearrangement joins TRBV11-2 to TRBJ1-6; D uncertain. V was clipped by 1 base and J by 7 bases, with 11 bases between them. Looked up from germline, CDR1 is SGHAT and CDR2 is FQNNGV. CDR3 length: 15 amino acids. The DNA for the CDR3 is TGTGCCAGCAGCTTAGGCCGGGCGGGAAATTCACCCCTCCACTTT. Protein: CASSLGRAGNSPLHF.

This rearrangement joins TRBV7-6 to TRBJ2-1, with D possibly being TRBD2 (6 bases). The CDR3 length is 15 residues. The germline gives CDR1 SGHVS, CDR2 FNYEAQ. Trimming pared 1 base from V and 3 bases from J, leaving 10 bases between. The CDR3 loop is CASSLVAGFYNEQFF. The CDR3 DNA reads as TGTGCCAGCAGCTTAGTTGCGGGATTCTACAATGAGCAGTTCTTC.

This clone was recorded once. The V call is TRBV5-1, the J call TRBJ1-4, with 7 bases matching TRBD1. The CDR3 runs 15 residues. The junction had 3 bases not matched to a gene; V was cut back by 0 bases and J by 4 bases. Germline values: CDR1 SGHRS, CDR2 YFSETQ. CDR3 region: CASSLGQGYNEKLFF. The CDR3 nucleotides read TGCGCCAGCAGCTTGGGACAGGGCTATAATGAAAAACTGTTTTTT. Full variable domain (outside the CDR3, taken from reference TRBV5-1 and TRBJ1-4): KAGVTQTPRYLIKTRGQQVTLSCSPISGHRSVSWYQQTPGQGLQFLFEYFSETQRNKGNFPGRFSGRQFSNSRSEMNVSTLELGDSALYLCASSLGQGYNEKLFFGSGTQLSVL.

This chain joins TRBV5-1 and TRBJ2-2; the match to TRBD2 covers 7 bases. The V gene's germline CDR1 is SGHRS and CDR2 YFSETQ. Trimming at V came to 0 bases and at J to 5 bases, leaving 10 bases not matched to a gene. This CDR3 has 17 amino acids. The CDR3 DNA reads as TGCGCCAGCAGCTTGGCGTCGGCGGGAGTAGGGACCGGGGAGCTGTTTTTT. It specifies CASSLASAGVGTGELFF.

The CDR3 is CASSLNSFSGANVLTF. The CDR3, as DNA: TGTGCCAGCAGCTTGAACAGTTTCTCTGGGGCCAACGTCCTGACTTTC. The chain recombines TRBV5-4 with TRBJ2-6, with D unclear. V lost 1 base to trimming and J lost 0 bases, with 8 bases between them. This CDR3 has 16 residues. From germline, CDR1 is SGHNT and CDR2 YYREEE (reference sequence).

The chain links TRBV6-5 to TRBJ1-5, with TRBD1 identical over 11 bases. The CDR3 covers 14 residues. V lost 6 bases and J lost 6; bases outside the gene matches: 4. CDR1 is MNHEY and CDR2 is SVGAGI in the germline V gene. Written as DNA, the CDR3 is TGTGCCAGCAGACCGGGACAGGGGGTTCAGCCCCAGCATTTT. Residues: CASRPGQGVQPQHF.

DNA for the CDR3: TGTGCCAGCAGCGTAGCTAGCGGGAGGGTCGGGACAGATACGCAGTATTTT. Translation gives CASSVASGRVGTDTQYF. This rearrangement joins TRBV9 to TRBJ2-3, with 12 bases identical to TRBD2. Trimming cost V 0 bases and J 3 bases; bases outside gene matches: 5. Germline CDR1 and CDR2: SGDLS and YYNGEE. The CDR3 is made up of 17 amino acids.

The V and J genes are TRBV15 and TRBJ1-5; D uncertain. The CDR3 covers 16 residues. The germline gives CDR1 LNHNV, CDR2 YYDKDF (reference sequence). V dropped 1 base and J dropped 1 base, with 11 bases sitting between them. The CDR3 DNA sequence: TGTGCCACCAGCAGAGCCCCCCCTCGGAGCAATCAGCCCCAGCATTTT. It specifies CATSRAPPRSNQPQHF.